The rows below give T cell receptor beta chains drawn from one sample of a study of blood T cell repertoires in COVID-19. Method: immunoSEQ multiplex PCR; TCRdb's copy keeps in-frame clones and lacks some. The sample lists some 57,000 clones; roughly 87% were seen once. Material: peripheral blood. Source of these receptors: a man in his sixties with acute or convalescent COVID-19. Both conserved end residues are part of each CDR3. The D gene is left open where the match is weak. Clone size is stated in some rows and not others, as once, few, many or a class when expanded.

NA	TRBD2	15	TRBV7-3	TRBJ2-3	CASSSRSGGADTQYF	TGTGCCAGCAGCTCCCGTAGCGGGGGGGCGGATACGCAGTATTTT
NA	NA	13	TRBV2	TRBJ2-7	CASRQASSYEQYF	TGTGCCAGCCGTCAGGCCAGCTCCTACGAGCAGTACTTC
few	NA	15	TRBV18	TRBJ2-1	CASSPVRDTYNEQFF	TGTGCCAGCTCACCAGTGCGAGATACCTACAATGAGCAGTTCTTC
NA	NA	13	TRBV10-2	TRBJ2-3	CASRTQGADTQYF	TGCGCCAGCAGAACCCAAGGGGCAGATACGCAGTATTTT
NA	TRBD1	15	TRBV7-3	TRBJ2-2	CASSPQGKETGELFF	TGTGCCAGCAGCCCACAGGGGAAGGAAACCGGGGAGCTGTTTTTT
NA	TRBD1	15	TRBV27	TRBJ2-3	CASSSHRGGTDTQYF	TGTGCCAGCAGTTCGCACAGGGGTGGCACAGATACGCAGTATTTT
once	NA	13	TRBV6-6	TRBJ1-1	CASNHRGDTEAFF	TGTGCCAGCAACCACCGCGGGGACACTGAAGCTTTCTTT
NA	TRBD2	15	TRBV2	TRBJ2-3	CARRIVAGGLNTQYF	TGTGCCCGCAGAATCGTAGCGGGGGGGCTCAATACGCAGTATTTT
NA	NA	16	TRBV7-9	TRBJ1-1	CASSIDRLLMNTEAFF	TGTGCCAGCAGCATCGACAGGCTCCTCATGAACACTGAAGCTTTCTTT
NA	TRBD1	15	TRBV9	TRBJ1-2	CASCPDRGRMVDYTF	TGTGCCAGCTGCCCGGACAGGGGGCGAATGGTGGACTACACCTTC
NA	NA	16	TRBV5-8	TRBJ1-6	CASSFGSGTRNSPLHF	TGTGCCAGCAGCTTTGGTTCGGGAACCAGGAATTCACCCCTCCACTTT
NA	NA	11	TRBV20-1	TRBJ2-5	CSARAKETQYF	TGCAGTGCTAGAGCCAAAGAGACCCAGTACTTC
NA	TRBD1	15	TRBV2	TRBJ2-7	CASIGTGPSSYEQYF	TGTGCCAGCATCGGGACAGGGCCTTCCTCCTACGAGCAGTACTTC
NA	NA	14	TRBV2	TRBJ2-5	CASMGGPGRETQYF	TGTGCCAGCATGGGGGGACCGGGCAGAGAGACCCAGTACTTC
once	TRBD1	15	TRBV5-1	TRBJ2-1	CASSRQGAEYNEQFF	TGCGCCAGCAGCAGGCAGGGGGCTGAATACAATGAGCAGTTCTTC